The TCR beta chain described here comes from a study of monozygotic twins with inflammatory bowel disease. Each TCR library consumed around 3,600 ng of total RNA. Nested PCRs (16 and 9 cycles, two total) were applied to TCRalpha and TCRbeta cDNA. Following a re-call of the 5' RACE reads, TCRdb has one entry per CDR3 protein and lacks DNA. Its clone listing holds about 160,000 distinct CDR3 sequences. CDR1 and CDR2 from the germline V gene are LGHNA and YSLEER. This CDR3 region has 18 residues. The gene calls are TRBV4-3 and TRBJ2-1; with no DNA, the TCRdb D assignment of TRBD2 cannot be verified. The clonotype comes from a human donor with ulcerative colitis or Crohn's disease, or a healthy co-twin of an affected twin (not recorded which). The specimen was blood. CDR3 sequence: CASSQGTSGWSSYNEQFF.